The entry below gives a single T cell receptor beta chain sequence along with its context. J was trimmed by 2 bases and V by 7 bases; bases with no gene match: 4. The CDR3 is made up of 13 amino acids. The source of the sample is a study of T cell responses to AZD1222 COVID-19 vaccine. Assay: immunoSEQ multiplex PCR; the TCRdb copy retains only in-frame clones and omits some. Among 110,000 to 150,000 clones listed, about 93% were seen once. This sequence originates from an adult in good health. The sequences come from peripheral blood, collected on day 0 of AZD1222 vaccination. This chain joins TRBV12-3 or TRBV12-4 and TRBJ1-2, with 7 bases identical to TRBD1. CDR3 protein: CASNDRANYGYTF. In DNA form, the CDR3 reads TGTGCCAGCAACGACAGGGCCAACTATGGCTACACCTTC.